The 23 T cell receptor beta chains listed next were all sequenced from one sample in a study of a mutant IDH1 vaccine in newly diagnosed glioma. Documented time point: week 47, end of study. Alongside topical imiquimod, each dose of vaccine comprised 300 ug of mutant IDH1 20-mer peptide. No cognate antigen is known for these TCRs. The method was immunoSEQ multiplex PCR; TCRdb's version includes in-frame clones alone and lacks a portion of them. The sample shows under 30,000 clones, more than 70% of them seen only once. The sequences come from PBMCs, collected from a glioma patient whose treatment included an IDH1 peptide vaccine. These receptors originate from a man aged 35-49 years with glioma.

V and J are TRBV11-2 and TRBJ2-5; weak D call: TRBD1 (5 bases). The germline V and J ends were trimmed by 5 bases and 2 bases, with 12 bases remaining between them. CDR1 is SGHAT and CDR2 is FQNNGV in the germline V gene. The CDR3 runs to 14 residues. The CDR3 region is CASSLYGAQETQYF. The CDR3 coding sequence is TGTGCCAGCAGCCTATATGGGGCACAAGAGACCCAGTACTTC.

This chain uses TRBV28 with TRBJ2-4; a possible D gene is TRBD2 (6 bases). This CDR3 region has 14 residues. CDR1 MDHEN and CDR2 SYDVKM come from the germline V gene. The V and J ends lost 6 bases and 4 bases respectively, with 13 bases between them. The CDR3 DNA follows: TGTGCCAGCAGACCCGGGGGAGGAAAAAACATTCAGTACTTC. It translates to CASRPGGGKNIQYF.

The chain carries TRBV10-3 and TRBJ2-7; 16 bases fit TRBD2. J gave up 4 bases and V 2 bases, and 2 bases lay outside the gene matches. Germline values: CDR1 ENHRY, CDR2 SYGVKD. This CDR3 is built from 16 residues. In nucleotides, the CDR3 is TGTGCCATCAGTGAGCCGGGACTAGCGGGAGGGTACGAGCAGTACTTC. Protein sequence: CAISEPGLAGGYEQYF.

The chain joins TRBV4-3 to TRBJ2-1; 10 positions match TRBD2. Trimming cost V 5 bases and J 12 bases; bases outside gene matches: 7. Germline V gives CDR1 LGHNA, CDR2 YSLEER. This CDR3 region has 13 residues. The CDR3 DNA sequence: TGCGCCAGCAGCACTCAGTCTAGCGGGGGGCAGTTCTTC. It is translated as CASSTQSSGGQFF.

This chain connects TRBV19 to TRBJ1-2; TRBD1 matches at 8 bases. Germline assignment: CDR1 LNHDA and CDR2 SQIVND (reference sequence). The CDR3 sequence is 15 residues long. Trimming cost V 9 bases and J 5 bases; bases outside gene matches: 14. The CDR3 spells CASEPSGTGLYGYTF. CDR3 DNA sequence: TGTGCCAGCGAGCCCTCCGGGACAGGCTTATATGGCTACACCTTC.

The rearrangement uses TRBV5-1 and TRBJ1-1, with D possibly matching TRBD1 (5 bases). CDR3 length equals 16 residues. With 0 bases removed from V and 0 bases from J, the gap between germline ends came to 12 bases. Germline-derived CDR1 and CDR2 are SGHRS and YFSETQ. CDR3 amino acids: CASSLESHRMNTEAFF. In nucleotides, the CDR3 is TGCGCCAGCAGCTTGGAATCTCACAGGATGAACACTGAAGCTTTCTTT.

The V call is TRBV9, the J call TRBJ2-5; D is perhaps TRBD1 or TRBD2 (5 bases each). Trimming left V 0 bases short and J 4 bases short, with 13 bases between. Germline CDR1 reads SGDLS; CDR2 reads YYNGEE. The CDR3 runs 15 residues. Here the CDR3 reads CASSVDEGRVETQYF. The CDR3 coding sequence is TGTGCCAGCAGCGTAGATGAGGGGCGGGTAGAGACCCAGTACTTC.

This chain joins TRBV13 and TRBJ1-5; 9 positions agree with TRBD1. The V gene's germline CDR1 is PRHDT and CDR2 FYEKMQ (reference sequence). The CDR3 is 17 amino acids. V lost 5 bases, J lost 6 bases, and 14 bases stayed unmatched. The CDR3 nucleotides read TGTGCCAGCAGCCGGGGACAGGGCCTTGCCTCTGGTCAGCCCCAGCATTTT. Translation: CASSRGQGLASGQPQHF.

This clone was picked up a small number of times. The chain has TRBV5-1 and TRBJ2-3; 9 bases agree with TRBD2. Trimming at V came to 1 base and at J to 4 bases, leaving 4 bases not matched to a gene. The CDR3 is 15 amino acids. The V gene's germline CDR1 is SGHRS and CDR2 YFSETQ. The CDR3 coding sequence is TGCGCCAGCAGCTTGTTAGCGGGAGTTCCAGATACGCAGTATTTT. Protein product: CASSLLAGVPDTQYF.

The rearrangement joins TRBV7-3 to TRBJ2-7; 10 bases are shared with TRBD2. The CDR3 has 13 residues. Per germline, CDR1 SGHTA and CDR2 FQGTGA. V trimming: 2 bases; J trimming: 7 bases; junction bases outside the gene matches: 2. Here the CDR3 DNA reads TGTGCCAGCAGCTTACTAGCGGGAGTTGAGCAGTACTTC. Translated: CASSLLAGVEQYF.

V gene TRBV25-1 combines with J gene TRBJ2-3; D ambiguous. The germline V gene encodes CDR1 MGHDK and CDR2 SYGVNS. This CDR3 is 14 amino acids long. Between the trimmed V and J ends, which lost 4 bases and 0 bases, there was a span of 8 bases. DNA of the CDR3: TGTGCCAGCAGTGCCGCGACTAGCACAGATACGCAGTATTTT. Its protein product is CASSAATSTDTQYF.

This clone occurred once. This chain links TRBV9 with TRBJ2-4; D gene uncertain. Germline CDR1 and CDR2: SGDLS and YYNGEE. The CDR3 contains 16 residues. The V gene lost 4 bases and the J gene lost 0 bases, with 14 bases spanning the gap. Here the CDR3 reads CASSPRPTLAKNIQYF. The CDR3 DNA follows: TGTGCCAGCAGCCCCCGGCCTACCTTAGCCAAAAACATTCAGTACTTC.

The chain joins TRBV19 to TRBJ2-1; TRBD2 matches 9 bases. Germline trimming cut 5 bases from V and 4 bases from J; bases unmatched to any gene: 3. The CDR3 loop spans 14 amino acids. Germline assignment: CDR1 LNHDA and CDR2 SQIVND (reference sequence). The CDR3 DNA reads TGTGCCAGTAGTTATACTAGCGGGTACAATGAGCAGTTCTTC. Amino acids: CASSYTSGYNEQFF.

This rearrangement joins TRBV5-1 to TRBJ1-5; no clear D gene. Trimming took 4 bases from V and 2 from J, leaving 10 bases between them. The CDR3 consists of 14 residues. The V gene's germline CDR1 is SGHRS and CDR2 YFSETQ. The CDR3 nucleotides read TGCGCCAGCAGCCCATCCGAAGGCAATCAGCCCCAGCATTTT. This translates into CASSPSEGNQPQHF.

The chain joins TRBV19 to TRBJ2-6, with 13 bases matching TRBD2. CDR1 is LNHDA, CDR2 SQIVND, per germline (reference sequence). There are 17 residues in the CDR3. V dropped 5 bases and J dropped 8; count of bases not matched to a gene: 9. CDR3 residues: CASSLPGLAGRTNVLTF. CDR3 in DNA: TGTGCCAGTAGTCTACCGGGACTAGCGGGACGGACCAACGTCCTGACTTTC.

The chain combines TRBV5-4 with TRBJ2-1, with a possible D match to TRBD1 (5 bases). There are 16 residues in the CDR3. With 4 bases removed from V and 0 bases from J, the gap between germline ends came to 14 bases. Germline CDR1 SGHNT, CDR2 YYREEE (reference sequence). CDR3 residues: CASSQGMPPSYNEQFF. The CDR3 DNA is TGTGCCAGCAGCCAGGGAATGCCGCCCTCCTACAATGAGCAGTTCTTC.

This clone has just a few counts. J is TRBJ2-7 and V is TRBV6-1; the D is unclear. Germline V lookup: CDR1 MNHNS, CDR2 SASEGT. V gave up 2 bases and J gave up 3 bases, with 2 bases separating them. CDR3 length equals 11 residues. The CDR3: CASSEFYEQYF. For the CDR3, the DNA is TGTGCCAGCAGTGAATTCTACGAGCAGTACTTC.

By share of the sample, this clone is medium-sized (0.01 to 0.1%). The CDR3 nucleotides read TGTGCCTGGAGTGTTTCCCAGCTCTATCTCGGGTCAGGGGGCACTGAAGCTTTCTTT. Translation gives CAWSVSQLYLGSGGTEAFF. V gene TRBV30 combines with J gene TRBJ1-1, with 7 nucleotides matching TRBD1. Germline-derived CDR1 and CDR2 are GTSNPN and SVGIG (reference sequence). The CDR3 covers 19 residues. V lost 0 bases, J lost 4 bases, and 20 bases stayed unmatched.

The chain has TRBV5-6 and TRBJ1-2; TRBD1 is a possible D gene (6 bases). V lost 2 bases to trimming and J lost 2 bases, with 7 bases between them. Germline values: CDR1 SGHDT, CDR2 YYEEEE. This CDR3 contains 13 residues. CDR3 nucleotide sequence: TGTGCCAGCAGCTTAGGGGGGAACTATGGCTACACCTTC. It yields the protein CASSLGGNYGYTF. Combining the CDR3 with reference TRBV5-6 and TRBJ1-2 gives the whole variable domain DAGVTQSPTHLIKTRGQQVTLRCSPKSGHDTVSWYQQALGQGPQFIFQYYEEEERQRGNFPDRFSGHQFPNYSSELNVNALLLGDSALYLCASSLGGNYGYTFGSGTRLTVV.

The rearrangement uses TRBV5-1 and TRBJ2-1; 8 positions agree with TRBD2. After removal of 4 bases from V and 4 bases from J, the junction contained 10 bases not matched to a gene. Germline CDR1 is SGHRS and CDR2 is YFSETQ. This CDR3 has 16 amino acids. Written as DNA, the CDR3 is TGCGCCAGCAGCCCCTCTCCGGGAGGGTGGTACAATGAGCAGTTCTTC. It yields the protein CASSPSPGGWYNEQFF.

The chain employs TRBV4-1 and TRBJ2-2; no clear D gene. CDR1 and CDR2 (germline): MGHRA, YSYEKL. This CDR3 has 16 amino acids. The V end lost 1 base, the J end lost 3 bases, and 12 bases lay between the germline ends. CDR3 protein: CASSQVGLDYTGELFF. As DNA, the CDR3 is TGCGCCAGCAGCCAAGTCGGCTTAGACTACACCGGGGAGCTGTTTTTT.

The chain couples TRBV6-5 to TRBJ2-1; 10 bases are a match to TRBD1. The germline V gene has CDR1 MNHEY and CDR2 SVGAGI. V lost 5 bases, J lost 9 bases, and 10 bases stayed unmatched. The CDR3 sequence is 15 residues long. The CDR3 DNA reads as TGTGCCAGCAGTCGGGACAGGGGTGTAGTAGGTGAGCAGTTCTTC. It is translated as CASSRDRGVVGEQFF.

CDR3 protein: CASSRTTGGELFF. CDR3 in DNA: TGTGCCAGCAGCCGCACGACAGGCGGGGAGCTGTTTTTT. The chain is built from TRBV6-5 and TRBJ2-2, with D perhaps TRBD1 (6 bases). Germline CDR1 MNHEY, CDR2 SVGAGI. This CDR3 is built from 13 residues. V was shortened by 6 bases and J by 7 bases, with 12 bases between the two germline ends.